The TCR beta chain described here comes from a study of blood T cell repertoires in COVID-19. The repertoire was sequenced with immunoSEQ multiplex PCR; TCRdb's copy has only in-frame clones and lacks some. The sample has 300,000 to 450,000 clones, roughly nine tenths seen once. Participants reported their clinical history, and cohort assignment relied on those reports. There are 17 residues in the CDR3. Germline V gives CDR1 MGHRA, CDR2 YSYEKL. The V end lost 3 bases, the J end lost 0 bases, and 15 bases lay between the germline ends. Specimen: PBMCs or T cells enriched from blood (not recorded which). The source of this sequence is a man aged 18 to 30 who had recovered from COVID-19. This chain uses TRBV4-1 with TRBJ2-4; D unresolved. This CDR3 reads CASSHPNTETAKNIQYF. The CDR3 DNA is TGCGCCAGCAGCCATCCAAACACAGAGACAGCCAAAAACATTCAGTACTTC.